The 2 T cell receptor beta chains presented below share a single source sample, sequenced in a study of cytomegalovirus exposure and HLA in healthy donors. PCR primers comprised 60 Vbeta and 13 Jbeta primers. Sequencing was performed with immunoSEQ multiplex PCR; in TCRdb, only in-frame clones are kept and a portion is missing. The repertoire holds about 200,000 clones, less than 90% seen once, with around 0.3% in the top ten. Sequenced input: PBMCs. The receptors come from a woman under 40 in good health and CMV-seronegative.

The chain couples TRBV11-3 to TRBJ2-7; perhaps TRBD2 as D (6 bases). Trimming stripped 5 bases from V and 4 bases from J, with 15 bases between. This CDR3 has 14 amino acids. Germline V gene sequence: CDR1 SGHNT, CDR2 YENEEA. CDR3 in amino acids: CASSRAGRRYEQYF. CDR3 nucleotides: TGTGCCAGCAGCCGGGCCGGGAGACGATACGAGCAGTACTTC.

The chain recombines TRBV11-2 with TRBJ2-1, with unresolved D. Trimming shortened V by 7 bases and J by 4 bases, and 17 bases separated the two germline ends. Germline V gene sequence: CDR1 SGHAT, CDR2 FQNNGV. The CDR3 runs to 15 residues. The CDR3 region has the DNA TGTGCCAGCACCCTAGTGGCAGCCACATACAATGAGCAGTTCTTC. Protein sequence: CASTLVAATYNEQFF.